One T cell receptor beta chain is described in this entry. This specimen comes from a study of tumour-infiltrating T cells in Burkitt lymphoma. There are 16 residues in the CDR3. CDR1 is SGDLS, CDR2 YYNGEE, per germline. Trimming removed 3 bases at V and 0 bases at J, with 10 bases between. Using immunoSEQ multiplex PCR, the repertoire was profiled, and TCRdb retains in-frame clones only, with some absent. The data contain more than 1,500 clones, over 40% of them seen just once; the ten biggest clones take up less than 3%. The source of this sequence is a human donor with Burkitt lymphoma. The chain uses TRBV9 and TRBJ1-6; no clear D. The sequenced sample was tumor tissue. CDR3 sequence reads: CASSAGSSSYNSPLHF. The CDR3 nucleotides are TGTGCCAGCAGCGCCGGGTCGAGCTCCTATAATTCACCCCTCCACTTT.